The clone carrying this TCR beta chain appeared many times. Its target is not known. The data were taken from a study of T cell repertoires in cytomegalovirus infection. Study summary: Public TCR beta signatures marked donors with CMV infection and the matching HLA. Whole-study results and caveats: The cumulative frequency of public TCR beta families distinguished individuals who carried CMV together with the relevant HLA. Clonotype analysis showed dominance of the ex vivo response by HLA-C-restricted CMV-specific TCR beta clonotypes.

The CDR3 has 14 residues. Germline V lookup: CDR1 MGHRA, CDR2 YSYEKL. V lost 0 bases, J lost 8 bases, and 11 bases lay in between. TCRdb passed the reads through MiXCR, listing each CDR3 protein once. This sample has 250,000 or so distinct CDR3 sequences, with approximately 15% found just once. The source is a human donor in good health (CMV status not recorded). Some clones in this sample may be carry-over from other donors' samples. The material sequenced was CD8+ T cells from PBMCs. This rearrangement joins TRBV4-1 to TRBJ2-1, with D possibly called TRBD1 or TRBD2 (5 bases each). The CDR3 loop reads CASSQEGVSDEQFF. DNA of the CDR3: TGCGCCAGCAGCCAAGAGGGGGTATCGGATGAGCAGTTCTTC.